This T cell receptor (beta chain) was captured in a study of identical twins. Study conclusions and caveats: Models predicted less out-of-frame TCR alpha sharing in monozygotic twins than was found. Zero-insertion findings could be partly confounded by invariant cells (MAIT and iNKT cells).

V was trimmed by 0 bases and J by 8 bases, leaving 17 bases between them. The CDR3 extends over 15 amino acids. Germline V gene sequence: CDR1 SGDLS, CDR2 YYNGEE. A universal primer site arose from template switching, and cDNA bore unique molecular identifiers. TCRdb used MiXCR to reprocess the 5' RACE reads, holding one entry per CDR3 protein. The sample includes 1,800,000 or so distinct CDR3 sequences, around 29% of them seen just once. This clonotype was found a few times. What it recognizes is unknown. The sequenced sample consisted of cord blood. The clonotype originates from a newborn girl in good health. The J gene is TRBJ1-2, the V gene TRBV9; weak D call: TRBD1 (6 bases). CDR3 in amino acids: CASSVGGGDPRGYTF. Here the CDR3 DNA reads TGTGCCAGCAGCGTAGGGGGGGGCGATCCACGAGGCTACACCTTC.